Listed below are T cell receptor beta chains from one sample, sequenced in a study of shared clonotypes between healthy human individuals. Here immunoSEQ multiplex PCR was the method, and the copy in TCRdb shows in-frame clones only, minus some. The table shows some 2 million clones, with about 95% occurring only once. The sequenced sample consisted of naive CD8+ T cells sorted from blood. The receptor source for this set is a man aged 18 to 29 in good health. Both conserved end residues are part of each CDR3. D genes are given only for firm matches. Size is omitted from some rows. Given values are once, few, many or a class for expanded clones.

j_call d_call clone_size v_call cdr3_nt cdr3_aa
TRBJ1-3 - - TRBV7-9 TGTGCCAGCAGCTCCAGGGTAGCGGCCTCTGGAAACACCATATATTTT CASSSRVAASGNTIYF
TRBJ1-6 TRBD1 - TRBV5-1 TGCGCCAGCAGCTTGGGTCCGGGACAGGGCGCTGGCGACTATAATTCACCCCTCCACTTT CASSLGPGQGAGDYNSPLHF
TRBJ2-7 TRBD2 - TRBV7-9 TGTGCCAGCAGCCACGAACTAGCGGGATCCTACGAGCAGTACTTC CASSHELAGSYEQYF
TRBJ2-1 - - TRBV13 TGTGCCAGCAGCTTATTCAAGTCGTACAATGAGCAGTTCTTC CASSLFKSYNEQFF
TRBJ1-4 - - TRBV6-1 TGTGCCAGCAGTGAATGGGGGAGCGCAACTAATGAAAAACTGTTTTTT CASSEWGSATNEKLFF
TRBJ2-1 - - TRBV20-1 TGCAGTGCTCTTATCGATGAGCAGTTCTTC CSALIDEQFF
TRBJ2-1 TRBD2 few TRBV19 TGTGCCACCCATGGGGGGGACAATGAGCAGTTCTTC CATHGGDNEQFF
TRBJ2-1 - - TRBV30 TGTGCCTGGAGTGGAGGGAGTGATGAGCAGTTCTTC CAWSGGSDEQFF
TRBJ2-2 TRBD1 - TRBV28 TGTGCCAGCAGTTTCGGACAGGGGACCGGGGAGCTGTTTTTT CASSFGQGTGELFF
TRBJ1-3 TRBD1 - TRBV7-9 TGTGCCAGCAGCCCCACAGGGGCAGGGGGAAACACCATATATTTT CASSPTGAGGNTIYF
TRBJ2-7 - - TRBV10-3 TGTGCCATCAGTGACGGCCCAGCCTACGAGCAGTACTTC CAISDGPAYEQYF
TRBJ2-5 - once TRBV4-3 TGCGCCAGCAGCCAAGAGTCCAGGGGTTCGCCCGATCAAGAGACCCAGTACTTC CASSQESRGSPDQETQYF
TRBJ2-7 - - TRBV5-6 TGTGCCAGCAGCTTGATAGCCTTAATCTCCTACGAGCAGTACTTC CASSLIALISYEQYF
TRBJ2-2 - - TRBV9 TGTGCCAGCAGCGCCACGGGGGAAAACCCGAACACCGGGGAGCTGTTTTTT CASSATGENPNTGELFF
TRBJ2-5 - - TRBV30 TGTGCCTGGAGTCAAGATTGGTCAACAACTGGGGAGACCCAGTACTTC CAWSQDWSTTGETQYF
TRBJ1-2 TRBD1 - TRBV5-4 TGTGCCAGCAGCAGAGACGGACAGGATAACTATGGCTACACCTTC CASSRDGQDNYGYTF
TRBJ2-7 - - TRBV5-4 TGTGCCAGCAGCTTTACGCAGGGTCTCGAGCAGTACTTC CASSFTQGLEQYF
TRBJ2-7 - - TRBV4-1 TGCGCCATTCCCTTGCAGGGCCCCTACTACGAGCAGTACTTC CAIPLQGPYYEQYF
TRBJ2-5 - - TRBV9 TGTGCCAGCGAAGGTAGCGGAAAGACCCAGTACTTC CASEGSGKTQYF
TRBJ1-1 - - TRBV4-1 TGCGCCAGCAGCCAAGGAGGGGGGGAAGCTTTCTTT CASSQGGGEAFF
TRBJ2-7 - - TRBV4-1 TGCGCCAGCAGCCAAGATCAGGGCAGGCCTTCCGAGCAGTACTTC CASSQDQGRPSEQYF
TRBJ1-1 - - TRBV19 TGTGCCAGTAGGCCAGGGTTAAAGAACACTGAAGCTTTCTTT CASRPGLKNTEAFF
TRBJ1-2 - - TRBV10-1 TGCGCCAGCAGTGAGTCGACAGACTATGGCTACACCTTC CASSESTDYGYTF
TRBJ1-6 - - TRBV6-1 TGTGCCAGCAGTGAAAGCCCCCAGGTTAATTCACCCCTCCACTTT CASSESPQVNSPLHF
TRBJ2-1 - - TRBV9 TGTGCCAGCAGCGGAAACGGCGATGAGCAGTTCTTC CASSGNGDEQFF
TRBJ2-1 - - TRBV18 TGTGCCAGCTCACCCCGAGACAGGCTTTCCAATGAGCAGTTCTTC CASSPRDRLSNEQFF
TRBJ1-1 - - TRBV6-5 TGTGCCAGCAGTTACGGAGGGGCCACTGAAGCTTTCTTT CASSYGGATEAFF